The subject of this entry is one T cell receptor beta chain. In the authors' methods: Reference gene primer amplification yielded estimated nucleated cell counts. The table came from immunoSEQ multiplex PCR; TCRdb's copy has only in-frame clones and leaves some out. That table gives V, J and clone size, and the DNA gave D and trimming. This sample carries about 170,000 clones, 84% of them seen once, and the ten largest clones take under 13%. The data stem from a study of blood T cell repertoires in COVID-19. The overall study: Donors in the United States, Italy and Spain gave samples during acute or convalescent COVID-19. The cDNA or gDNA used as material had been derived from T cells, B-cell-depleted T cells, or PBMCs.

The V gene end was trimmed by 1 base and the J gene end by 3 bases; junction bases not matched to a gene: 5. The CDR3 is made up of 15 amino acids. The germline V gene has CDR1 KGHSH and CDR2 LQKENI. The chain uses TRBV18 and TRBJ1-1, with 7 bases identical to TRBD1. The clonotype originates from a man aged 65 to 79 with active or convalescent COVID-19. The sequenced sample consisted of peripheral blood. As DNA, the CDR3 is TGTGCCAGCTCACCACAGGGGGCGTCGGACACTGAAGCTTTCTTT. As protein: CASSPQGASDTEAFF.